This paragraph reports one T cell receptor beta chain. Its antigen is not known. These data are taken from a study of T cell responses to AZD1222 COVID-19 vaccine. Some clones are missing from TCRdb's copy, which holds only in-frame ones; the method was immunoSEQ multiplex PCR. Of about 110,000 clones listed, around 90% are singletons. The CDR3 is 16 residues long. V was cut by 3 bases and J by 7 bases, with 18 bases left in between. Germline lookup yields CDR1 SGHAT and CDR2 FQDESV (reference sequence). Study-wide findings and caveats: Compared with day 0, the breadth and depth of the Spike-specific TCR repertoire rose significantly after two doses of AZD1222.

The sequence came from an adult in good health. The V gene is TRBV11-1, the J gene TRBJ2-2; D is possibly TRBD1 (5 bases). Source: peripheral blood, taken on day 0 of AZD1222 vaccination. For the CDR3, the DNA is TGTGCCAGCAGCTTTGGCCAGGGTGGTTTTATCGGGGAGCTGTTTTTT. Translated: CASSFGQGGFIGELFF.